These T cell receptor beta chains were read from a single sample in a study of T-cell reconstitution after alpha-beta-depleted transplantation in children. MiXCR was run by TCRdb on the PCR reads, yielding one entry per CDR3 protein. The table lists hundreds of thousands of distinct CDR3 sequences, 15% to 20% of them singletons. The sample in question was PBMCs, mostly from graft donor cells, obtained 360 days after TCRalphabeta/CD19-depleted stem cell transplant. All receptors derive from a boy in the first two years of life who had a stem cell transplant for Wiskott-Aldrich syndrome, so the T cells may come from the graft donor. Each CDR3 is given with its conserved first and last residue. The D gene is left open where the match is weak. Rows give clone size only sometimes, using once, few, many, or a class for an expanded clone.

d_gene,j_gene,abundance,v_gene,CDR3aa,CDR3nt
NA,TRBJ2-6,few,TRBV15,CATNPDFSGANVLTF,TGTGCCACCAATCCGGATTTCTCTGGGGCCAACGTCCTGACTTTC
NA,TRBJ2-3,many,TRBV5-1,CASRRDSTDTQYF,TGCGCCAGCAGACGAGACAGCACAGATACGCAGTATTTT
NA,TRBJ2-3,few,TRBV3-1,CASSGRGSDTQYF,TGTGCCAGCTCGGGACGGGGATCAGATACGCAGTATTTT
TRBD2,TRBJ2-7,NA,TRBV4-3,CASSQDWGSISGYEQYF,TGCGCCAGCAGCCAAGATTGGGGGTCCATTAGCGGGTACGAGCAGTACTTC
NA,TRBJ2-3,few,TRBV6-2/TRBV6-3,CASTDPLGSTDTQYF,TGTGCCAGCACCGACCCCTTGGGTAGCACAGATACGCAGTATTTT
NA,TRBJ1-4,NA,TRBV19,CASSIRRFRGSFDEKLFF,TGTGCCAGTAGTATTAGACGGTTCCGGGGGAGCTTTGATGAAAAACTGTTTTTT
TRBD2,TRBJ2-5,few,TRBV7-9,CASSPRLAGEETQYF,TGTGCCAGCAGCCCAAGACTAGCGGGGGAGGAGACCCAGTACTTC
NA,TRBJ2-3,NA,TRBV5-1,CASREEDTQYF,TGCGCCAGCAGGGAGGAAGATACGCAGTATTTT
TRBD2,TRBJ2-7,many,TRBV10-3,CAISESGLLYEQYF,TGTGCCATCAGTGAGTCGGGACTACTTTACGAGCAGTACTTC
NA,TRBJ2-7,NA,TRBV20-1,CSARKRGYEQYF,TGCAGTGCTAGGAAGAGGGGCTACGAGCAGTACTTC
NA,TRBJ2-2,NA,TRBV28,CASSFDWASRAGELFF,TGTGCCAGCAGTTTCGACTGGGCCAGTAGAGCCGGGGAGCTGTTTTTT
TRBD1,TRBJ2-1,NA,TRBV7-2,CASSLASVTGGYNEQFF,TGTGCCAGCAGCTTAGCGTCGGTGACAGGGGGCTACAATGAGCAGTTCTTC
TRBD1,TRBJ2-3,NA,TRBV20-1,CSARSTGPDTQYF,TGCAGTGCTAGATCGACAGGGCCAGATACGCAGTATTTT
TRBD1,TRBJ2-7,NA,TRBV28,CASNSPPGTGSYEQYF,TGTGCCAGCAATTCCCCCCCCGGGACAGGGTCCTACGAGCAGTACTTC
NA,TRBJ2-2,NA,TRBV27,CASRPGAHTGELFF,TGTGCCAGCAGACCCGGGGCTCACACCGGGGAGCTGTTTTTT
NA,TRBJ2-3,few,TRBV7-2,CASSLYGRASTDTQYF,TGTGCCAGCAGCTTATACGGGAGAGCTAGCACAGATACGCAGTATTTT
TRBD2,TRBJ2-4,NA,TRBV15,CATSRPGTRAFQYF,TGTGCCACCAGCAGACCCGGGACTAGAGCGTTTCAGTACTTC
TRBD1,TRBJ1-1,few,TRBV6-5,CASSYSQGDTEAFF,TGTGCCAGCAGTTATTCGCAGGGGGACACTGAAGCTTTCTTT